The 29 T cell receptor beta chains in this list originate from one sample, sequenced in a study of human T cells and chemical hapten exposure. TCRdb reprocessed the RACE reads via MiXCR and lists one record per CDR3 protein. Among approximately 90,000 distinct CDR3 sequences listed, under 12% were seen once. Stated time point: patch test 1, 2 weeks after DPC sensitization. This sample's treatment: therapeutic diphenylcyclopropenone sensitization with weekly scalp DPC. This sample comprised whole blood, obtained in connection with sensitization to the hapten diphenylcyclopropenone (DPC). The receptors were gathered from a man aged 40-55 years with alopecia areata. Some clones in this sample may be carry-over from other donors' samples.

The V and J genes are TRBV3-1 and TRBJ1-5, with a tentative D call TRBD1 (6 bases). Germline V gene data show CDR1 as LGHDT and CDR2 as YNNKEL (reference sequence). This CDR3 comprises 15 residues. V was cut by 0 bases and J by 6 bases, with 12 bases left in between. This chain's CDR3 is CASSQDQGQIQPQHF. Here the CDR3 DNA reads TGTGCCAGCAGCCAAGATCAGGGGCAAATTCAGCCCCAGCATTTT.

This clonotype was counted only a few times. This sequence joins TRBV10-3 and TRBJ2-7, with D possibly matching TRBD2 (5 bases). CDR1 is ENHRY, CDR2 SYGVKD, per germline. V lost 8 bases to trimming and J lost 6 bases, with 14 bases between them. The CDR3 extends over 12 amino acids. CDR3: CAIAPDRGEQYF. In nucleotides, the CDR3 is TGTGCCATCGCCCCGGACCGGGGCGAGCAGTACTTC.

For this clonotype: A read error may produce the germline difference seen at one junction end. This chain connects TRBV24-1 to TRBJ1-2; D may be TRBD1 (6 bases). The CDR3 has 12 amino acids. From germline, CDR1 is KGHDR and CDR2 SFDVKD. The CDR3 bases are TGTGCCACACAGGGACCAACCTACGGCTACAACTTC. Translation: CATQGPTYGYNF.

This clonotype has ten or more counts. This chain joins TRBV14 and TRBJ2-7; the match to TRBD2 covers 9 bases. Germline loops: CDR1 SGHDN, CDR2 FVKESK. V was clipped by 1 base and J by 6 bases; unmatched bases: 7. This CDR3 region has 15 residues. The CDR3 loop is CASSQGGLAPVEQYF. DNA of the CDR3: TGTGCCAGCAGCCAAGGGGGACTAGCCCCAGTCGAGCAGTACTTC.

The rearrangement links TRBV2 to TRBJ2-2, with TRBD1 as a possible D gene (6 bases). The CDR3 spans 16 residues. In germline, CDR1 is SNHLY, CDR2 FYNNEI. Trimming shortened V by 5 bases and J by 0 bases, and 13 bases separated the two germline ends. DNA for the CDR3: TGTGCCAGCAGTCCACAGGGTTCTGCGAACACCGGGGAGCTGTTTTTT. Translating it yields CASSPQGSANTGELFF. The full variable domain, its missing parts supplied by reference TRBV2 and TRBJ2-2, is EPEVTQTPSHQVTQMGQEVILRCVPISNHLYFYWYRQILGQKVEFLVSFYNNEISEKSEIFDDQFSVERPDGSNFTLKIRSTKLEDSAMYFCASSPQGSANTGELFFGEGSRLTVL.

This clonotype was seen many times. V gene TRBV29-1 combines with J gene TRBJ2-1, with D possibly TRBD2 on 6 matching bases. CDR1 and CDR2 from the germline V gene are SQVTM and ANQGSEA. This CDR3 comprises 12 residues. The CDR3 region is CSPGRWGEEQFF. The DNA of the CDR3 is TGCAGTCCTGGGCGGTGGGGGGAAGAGCAGTTCTTC.

There are a few counts of this clonotype. The CDR3, as DNA: TGCGCCAGCAGCCCGGTAGGACTCCCCAATGAGCAGTTCTTC. This encodes CASSPVGLPNEQFF. This chain uses TRBV5-1 with TRBJ2-1, with D tentatively TRBD2 (5 bases). CDR1 is SGHRS, CDR2 YFSETQ, per germline. Trimming cost V 4 bases and J 6 bases, with 14 bases left between them. There are 14 residues in the CDR3.

There are a few counts of this clonotype. The genes are TRBV11-2 and TRBJ2-5; no definite D call. The CDR3 is 14 residues long. V shed 0 bases and J shed 13 bases, with 18 bases lying between them. Germline V CDR1 and CDR2: SGHAT, FQNNGV. The CDR3, as DNA: TGTGCCAGCAGCTTAGACCAACCCAAAAGCATTCGGTACTTC. It yields the protein CASSLDQPKSIRYF.

The chain combines TRBV25-1 with TRBJ2-7; D may be TRBD1 (7 bases). This CDR3 has 13 amino acids. V lost 10 bases to trimming and J lost 3 bases, with 16 bases between them. Germline V gene data show CDR1 as MGHDK and CDR2 as SYGVNS. CDR3 loop: CATETGRYYEQYF. Here the CDR3 DNA reads TGTGCCACCGAGACAGGGAGGTACTACGAGCAGTACTTC.

There are a few counts of this clonotype. The J gene is TRBJ1-3, the V gene TRBV18; D unclear. The CDR3 covers 16 residues. Per the germline V gene, CDR1 is KGHSH and CDR2 is LQKENI. V was cut by 0 bases and J by 1 base, with 10 bases left in between. In DNA form, the CDR3 reads TGTGCCAGCTCACCACCATCAGCCTTTTCTGGAAACACCATATATTTT. It is translated as CASSPPSAFSGNTIYF.

The chain is built from TRBV5-6 and TRBJ2-6, with D possibly TRBD1 on 6 matching bases. The V and J ends lost 3 bases and 0 bases respectively, with 19 bases between them. CDR1 is SGHDT, CDR2 YYEEEE, per germline. The CDR3 runs 19 residues. The CDR3 reads CASSSRTAFFFSGANVLTF. As DNA, the CDR3 is TGTGCCAGCAGCTCGCGGACAGCTTTTTTTTTCTCTGGGGCCAACGTCCTGACTTTC.

This clonotype has only a few counts. The CDR3 DNA reads as TGTGCCAGCAGCTTCTTTCTAACTAGCGGTGAGCAGTTCTTC. Amino acid sequence: CASSFFLTSGEQFF. The rearrangement joins TRBV5-4 to TRBJ2-1, with TRBD2 identical over 8 bases. This CDR3 contains 14 residues. V shed 2 bases and J 9 bases; nucleotides not matched to a gene: 7. Germline loops: CDR1 SGHNT, CDR2 YYREEE (reference sequence). Complete variable domain (other parts from reference TRBV5-4 and TRBJ2-1): ETGVTQSPTHLIKTRGQQVTLRCSSQSGHNTVSWYQQALGQGPQFIFQYYREEENGRGNFPPRFSGLQFPNYSSELNVNALELDDSALYLCASSFFLTSGEQFFGPGTRLTVL.

This clonotype showed up many times. The CDR3 sequence is CASSPWTDATNEKLFF. In DNA, the CDR3 is TGTGCCAGCAGTCCGTGGACCGATGCAACTAATGAAAAACTGTTTTTT. The rearrangement uses TRBV12-3 or TRBV12-4 and TRBJ1-4; no clear D. The CDR3 length is 16 residues. Between the trimmed V and J ends, which lost 5 bases and 0 bases, there was a span of 13 bases.

This clonotype was picked up a small number of times. The chain employs TRBV6-2 or TRBV6-3 and TRBJ2-6; unclear D gene. Trimming removed 2 bases at V and 0 bases at J, with 14 bases between. The CDR3 covers 18 residues. Germline V CDR1 and CDR2: MNHEY, SVGEGT. The chain's CDR3 is CASSYGSGRSSGANVLTF. CDR3 DNA sequence: TGTGCCAGCAGTTACGGGTCTGGACGGAGCTCTGGGGCCAACGTCCTGACTTTC.

Ten or more counts support this clonotype. This rearrangement joins TRBV9 to TRBJ1-3, with no clear D. The germline V gene has CDR1 SGDLS and CDR2 YYNGEE. The CDR3 covers 17 residues. V was pared by 1 base and J by 3 bases, with 17 bases between. CDR3 region: CASSVIQSLIHGNTIYF. Here the CDR3 DNA reads TGTGCCAGCAGCGTAATTCAGTCGCTCATTCATGGAAACACCATATATTTT.

This chain joins TRBV12-3 or TRBV12-4 and TRBJ1-6; D is undetermined. Trimming left V 0 bases short and J 10 bases short, with 4 bases between. The CDR3 length is 12 residues. CDR3: CASSLARSPLHF. Written as DNA, the CDR3 is TGTGCCAGCAGTTTAGCGCGATCACCCCTCCACTTT.

This clonotype was observed a handful of times. The rearrangement uses TRBV4-3 and TRBJ2-3, with D possibly being TRBD1 (6 bases). Trimming cost V 0 bases and J 2 bases, with 15 bases left between them. CDR1 is LGHNA, CDR2 YSLEER, per germline. The CDR3 runs to 17 residues. DNA for the CDR3: TGCGCCAGCAGCCAAGATGGAACAGGGTCATACACAGATACGCAGTATTTT. Protein: CASSQDGTGSYTDTQYF.

This chain connects TRBV6-4 to TRBJ2-1, with 8 bases identical to TRBD2. The CDR3 consists of 14 residues. The junction had 12 bases not matched to a gene; V was cut back by 8 bases and J by 9 bases. Germline assignment: CDR1 MRHNA and CDR2 SNTAGT. The CDR3 DNA reads TGTGCCAGCTCTTTAGCGGGGCCAAAGGGTGAGCAGTTCTTC. It specifies CASSLAGPKGEQFF.

With regard to this clonotype: One base away lies a much larger clone, so this may be a sequencing read error. This is likely a read error, given that the CDR3 carries no conserved phenylalanine or tryptophan at its end. V gene TRBV24-1 combines with J gene TRBJ2-1, with 8 bases that match TRBD1. Germline values: CDR1 KGHDR, CDR2 SFDVKD. The CDR3 is made up of 15 amino acids. V gave up 5 bases and J gave up 2 bases; unmatched junction bases: 4. The CDR3 DNA follows: TGTGCCACCAGTGGTACCAGGGGGCCCTACAATGAGCAGTTCTCC. Translation gives CATSGTRGPYNEQFS.

Only a few counts were recorded for this clonotype. The chain joins TRBV6-2 or TRBV6-3 to TRBJ2-7; perhaps TRBD2 as D (5 bases). Trimming stripped 2 bases from V and 6 bases from J, with 14 bases between. CDR1 and CDR2 (germline): MNHEY, SVGEGT. This CDR3 region has 14 residues. The CDR3 DNA sequence: TGTGCCAGCAGTTACGCGGGTGGGGTCAGCGAGCAGTACGTC. Amino acid sequence: CASSYAGGVSEQYV.

The CDR3 loop is CASMRGRTDTQYF. DNA for the CDR3: TGTGCCAGTATGAGGGGGCGGACAGATACGCAGTATTTT. This chain joins TRBV19 and TRBJ2-3, with 7 nucleotides matching TRBD1. This CDR3 is built from 13 residues. The V gene's germline CDR1 is LNHDA and CDR2 SQIVND (reference sequence). The ends lost 7 bases at V and 3 bases at J; junction bases unmatched: 4.

About this clonotype itself: This may stem from a read error, because a much larger clone lies one nucleotide away. The V gene is TRBV6-2 or TRBV6-3, the J gene TRBJ2-4; D possibly uses TRBD1 or TRBD2 (5 bases each). Germline values: CDR1 MNHEY, CDR2 SVGEGT. The CDR3 is 13 residues long. CDR3 region: CASAGTPANIQCF. The DNA for the CDR3 is TGTGCCAGCGCCGGGACGCCCGCGAACATTCAGTGCTTC.

The genes are TRBV29-1 and TRBJ1-5; a weak D match, TRBD1 (5 bases). V was cut by 6 bases and J by 0 bases, with 12 bases left in between. Germline V gives CDR1 SQVTM, CDR2 ANQGSEA. This CDR3 region has 14 residues. CDR3 amino acids: CSVAMGDSNQPQHF. In DNA, the CDR3 is TGCAGCGTCGCTATGGGGGATAGCAATCAGCCCCAGCATTTT.

This sequence joins TRBV5-4 and TRBJ2-5; D not certain. CDR3 length: 14 residues. V dropped 0 bases and J dropped 7 bases, with 13 bases sitting between them. Germline CDR1 and CDR2: SGHNT and YYREEE (reference sequence). CDR3 nucleotides: TGTGCCAGCAGCTTGGGGGCTGAAGGGCGGACCCAGTACTTC. Translation: CASSLGAEGRTQYF.

This clonotype came up many times. CDR3 sequence: CSVGAGGLPQHF. As DNA, the CDR3 is TGCAGCGTTGGGGCAGGGGGCCTCCCCCAGCATTTT. The rearrangement joins TRBV29-1 to TRBJ1-5; 8 bases fit TRBD1. The germline V gene encodes CDR1 SQVTM and CDR2 ANQGSEA. This CDR3 has 12 residues. V was clipped by 4 bases and J by 10 bases; unmatched bases: 6.

This chain joins TRBV19 and TRBJ2-3; D call uncertain. The V and J ends lost 5 bases and 2 bases respectively, with 11 bases between them. From germline, CDR1 is LNHDA and CDR2 SQIVND (reference sequence). This CDR3 has 14 residues. The CDR3 nucleotides read TGTGCCAGTAGTGAAGGGCTTGCCACAGATACGCAGTATTTT. This sequence encodes CASSEGLATDTQYF.

This clonotype was observed once. The CDR3 loop reads CASSVSGSGANVLTF. As DNA, the CDR3 is TGTGCCAGCAGCGTCTCAGGGTCTGGGGCCAACGTCCTGACTTTC. V usage is TRBV9 and J usage is TRBJ2-6, with a weak D call TRBD1 (5 bases). V was trimmed by 2 bases and J by 1 base, leaving 7 bases between them. In germline, CDR1 is SGDLS, CDR2 YYNGEE. This CDR3 has 15 amino acids.

This clonotype was counted between two and nine times. This chain joins TRBV6-2 or TRBV6-3 and TRBJ2-7, with D unclear. Trimming cost V 5 bases and J 1 base, with 6 bases left between them. CDR3 length: 12 amino acids. The germline V gene has CDR1 MNHEY and CDR2 SVGEGT. CDR3 in amino acids: CASSSESYEQYV. In DNA form, the CDR3 reads TGTGCCAGCAGTAGCGAGTCCTACGAGCAGTACGTC.

The sample holds a few counts of this clonotype. The chain joins TRBV19 to TRBJ2-2, with TRBD2 as a possible D gene (6 bases). Germline CDR1 reads LNHDA; CDR2 reads SQIVND (reference sequence). V was trimmed by 6 bases and J by 7 bases, leaving 21 bases between them. CDR3 size: 16 residues. DNA of the CDR3: TGTGCCAGTAGCCCCTTGGGCGGGGCCGGGGGCGGGGAGCTGTTTTTT. This translates into CASSPLGGAGGGELFF.